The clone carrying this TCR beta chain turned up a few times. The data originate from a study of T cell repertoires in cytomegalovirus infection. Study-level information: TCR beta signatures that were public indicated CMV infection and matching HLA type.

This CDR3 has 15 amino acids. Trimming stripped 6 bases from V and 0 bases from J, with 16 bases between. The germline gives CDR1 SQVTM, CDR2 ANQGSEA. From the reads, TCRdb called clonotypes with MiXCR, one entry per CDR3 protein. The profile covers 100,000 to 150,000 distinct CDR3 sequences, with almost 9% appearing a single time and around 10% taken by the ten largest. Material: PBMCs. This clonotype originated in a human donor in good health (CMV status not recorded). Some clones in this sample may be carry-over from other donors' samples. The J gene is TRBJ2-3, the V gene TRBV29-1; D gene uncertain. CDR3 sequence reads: CSVDGPVSSTDTQYF. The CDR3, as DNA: TGCAGCGTCGACGGGCCTGTTTCTAGCACAGATACGCAGTATTTT.